The text below deals with one TCR beta chain. Its antigen is undetermined. This CDR3 spans 16 amino acids. Deletions cut 0 bases from V and 1 base from J, with 11 bases between. Germline V lookup: CDR1 MNHEY, CDR2 SVGAGI. Preparation of the TCRbeta library used unique molecular identifiers. Via MiXCR, TCRdb re-called the PCR reads, giving one row per CDR3 protein. The sample includes about 310,000 distinct CDR3 sequences, around 25% of them seen just once. These data belong to a study of T-cell reconstitution after alpha-beta-depleted transplantation in children. Study-level findings and limits: T-cell counts and diversity at one year post-transplant came mainly from newly produced T cells. Alpha-beta T cells about two months after transplant reportedly derived from several hundred expanded graft clones. Diversity of TCRbeta at day 60 was high in some patients, arising from surviving recipient T cells and thymic progenitors.

The V and J genes are TRBV6-5 and TRBJ2-3, with D perhaps TRBD1 (6 bases). This TCR came from a male patient younger than 18 who had a stem cell transplant for acute lymphoblastic leukemia, so the T cells may come from the graft donor. The sample was PBMCs, mostly from graft donor cells, taken 180 days after TCRalphabeta/CD19-depleted stem cell transplant. CDR3 nucleotides: TGTGCCAGCAGTTACTCGGGGAACAGGGGCACAGATACGCAGTATTTT. Translation: CASSYSGNRGTDTQYF.